This TCR beta chain was observed in a study of CD8 T cells in Susac syndrome. As for the study in general: The Susac syndrome patients were therapy-naive, on corticosteroids, or on intravenous immunoglobulin alone at blood draw.

V lost 3 bases and J lost 4; bases outside the gene matches: 3. Germline lookup yields CDR1 SGHTS and CDR2 YDEGEE. The CDR3 extends over 13 amino acids. This clonotype was seen a handful of times. Its antigen is still unknown. Overall study results and limits: The authors acknowledged that the study's TCR sequencing and HLA analysis involved relatively few individuals.

RNA amounts of roughly 0.45 to 1 ug underwent reverse transcription with random hexamers. Multiplex immunoSEQ PCR targeted 54 Vbeta and 13 Jbeta TCR beta segments. MiXCR, run by TCRdb on the immunoSEQ multiplex PCR reads, gives a single entry per CDR3 protein. The table has roughly 250,000 distinct CDR3 sequences, around 96% seen once. The sequence was obtained from a human donor with Susac syndrome. V usage is TRBV5-8 and J usage is TRBJ2-7; 8 nucleotides line up with TRBD1. Sequencing was carried out using CD4+ T cells from PBMCs. The CDR3 protein is CASSSTGGYEQYF. CDR3 coding DNA: TGTGCCAGCAGCTCTACAGGGGGATACGAGCAGTACTTC.